This T cell receptor (beta chain) was sequenced for a study of cytomegalovirus exposure and HLA in healthy donors. General study points: Reports state that TCR beta sequences accurately predicted most subjects' HLA-A and HLA-B alleles.

Notes on this clone: Its target is not known.

The PCR employed 60 Vbeta primers together with 13 Jbeta primers. Profiling relied on immunoSEQ multiplex PCR, and the TCRdb table lists in-frame clones only, not all of them. There are 150,000 to 250,000 clones in the sample; roughly 85% occur only once, and approximately 4.7% lies in the top ten. Trimming left V 0 bases short and J 3 bases short, with 13 bases between. CDR1 and CDR2 (germline): SGHRS, YFSETQ. This CDR3 is 16 amino acids long. The specimen was PBMCs. The sequence was collected from a young woman in good health and CMV-seropositive. The V and J genes are TRBV5-1 and TRBJ2-1; D is possibly TRBD2 (5 bases). Here the CDR3 reads CASSLVDQAGYNEQFF. The CDR3 region has the DNA TGCGCCAGCAGCTTGGTAGACCAGGCGGGCTACAATGAGCAGTTCTTC. The whole variable domain, remainder taken from reference TRBV5-1 and TRBJ2-1, is KAGVTQTPRYLIKTRGQQVTLSCSPISGHRSVSWYQQTPGQGLQFLFEYFSETQRNKGNFPGRFSGRQFSNSRSEMNVSTLELGDSALYLCASSLVDQAGYNEQFFGPGTRLTVL.